Presented here are 27 T cell receptor beta chains from one specimen sequenced in a study of shared clonotypes between healthy human individuals (dated by TCRdb to the early 2020s). The method was the immunoSEQ multiplex PCR assay. TCRdb's version of the immuneACCESS table is confined to in-frame rearrangements and falls short of the full clone set. An unresolved V gene accounts for under half of the shortfall where checked; the remainder is of unknown origin. For this sample the table gives a few hundred thousand clones, of which more than 60% were detected only once. The biggest ten clones account for more than 9% of the sample. The specimen was memory CD4+ T cells sorted from blood. The cell subset or site label here, explained by the study, means: CD45RA-negative fraction. These receptor sequences come from a young man in good health.

The chain recombines TRBV7-3 with TRBJ2-1; D tentatively fits TRBD1 or TRBD2 (5 bases each). Trimming pared 5 bases from V and 5 bases from J, leaving 16 bases between. The CDR3 extends over 15 amino acids. CDR1 SGHTA and CDR2 FQGTGA come from the germline V gene. DNA of the CDR3: TGTGCCAGCAGCCCTGGGGACCCCTGGGACAATGAGCAGTTCTTC. Translated: CASSPGDPWDNEQFF.

This chain joins TRBV7-2 and TRBJ2-1; 8 nucleotides match TRBD1. The CDR3 is made up of 14 amino acids. Trimming at V came to 5 bases and at J to 10 bases, leaving 10 bases not matched to a gene. Per the germline V gene, CDR1 is SGHTA and CDR2 is FQGNSA. The CDR3 DNA sequence: TGTGCCAGCAGCACTGGACAGGGAAGAGCCGAGCAGTTCTTC. It encodes CASSTGQGRAEQFF.

The rearrangement uses TRBV28 and TRBJ1-5, with unresolved D. Trimming cost V 7 bases and J 3 bases, with 7 bases left between them. Germline values: CDR1 MDHEN, CDR2 SYDVKM. CDR3 size: 12 residues. CDR3 in amino acids: CASTVSNQPQHF. In nucleotides, the CDR3 is TGTGCCAGCACCGTGTCCAATCAGCCCCAGCATTTT.

Notes on this clone: The sample contains more than one DNA sequence encoding this CDR3. V gene TRBV5-1 combines with J gene TRBJ2-7; TRBD2 agrees at 7 bases. CDR3 length equals 13 residues. The V segment lost 4 bases and the J segment 3 bases; nucleotides outside the gene matches: 4. In germline, CDR1 is SGHRS, CDR2 YFSETQ. DNA for the CDR3: TGCGCCAGCAGCGCGGGACTATTCTACGAGCAGTACTTC. Its translation: CASSAGLFYEQYF.

About this clone itself: The sample has other DNA sequences that encode this CDR3 too. This chain joins TRBV5-1 and TRBJ1-3; D ambiguous. V was trimmed by 3 bases and J by 1 base, leaving 8 bases between them. CDR3 length equals 14 residues. The germline V gene has CDR1 SGHRS and CDR2 YFSETQ. This chain's CDR3 is CASSSGGSGNTIYF. For the CDR3, the DNA is TGCGCCAGCAGCTCGGGAGGATCTGGAAACACCATATATTTT. Complete variable domain (other parts from reference TRBV5-1 and TRBJ1-3): KAGVTQTPRYLIKTRGQQVTLSCSPISGHRSVSWYQQTPGQGLQFLFEYFSETQRNKGNFPGRFSGRQFSNSRSEMNVSTLELGDSALYLCASSSGGSGNTIYFGEGSWLTVV.

This clone has a single count. The V call is TRBV9, the J call TRBJ2-3; 11 bases line up with TRBD2. This CDR3 has 17 residues. With 0 bases clipped from V and 7 bases from J, the junction kept 10 bases outside the gene matches. Germline V lookup: CDR1 SGDLS, CDR2 YYNGEE. The CDR3 bases are TGTGCCAGCAGCGTAGACCCGACTAGCGGGATCATGAATACGCAGTATTTT. This translates into CASSVDPTSGIMNTQYF. The complete variable domain, with remaining parts taken from reference TRBV9 and TRBJ2-3, reads DSGVTQTPKHLITATGQRVTLRCSPRSGDLSVYWYQQSLDQGLQFLIQYYNGEERAKGNILERFSAQQFPDLHSELNLSSLELGDSALYFCASSVDPTSGIMNTQYFGPGTRLTVL.

V and J are TRBV7-8 and TRBJ1-5; possible D gene TRBD1, 5 bases. Germline V lookup: CDR1 SGHVS, CDR2 FQNEAQ. The CDR3 covers 14 residues. V was clipped by 5 bases and J by 5 bases, with 13 bases between them. CDR3 DNA: TGTGCCAGCAGCCCGACCGGGGGGGATCAGCCCCAGCATTTT. It specifies CASSPTGGDQPQHF.

This clone appeared once. The gene calls are TRBV10-1 and TRBJ2-5, with D possibly matching TRBD2 (5 bases). The CDR3 is made up of 14 amino acids. V was clipped by 9 bases and J by 5 bases, with 19 bases between them. Germline V gene lookup returns CDR1 WNHNN and CDR2 SYGVQD (reference sequence). CDR3 in DNA: TGCGCCAGGCGCGAGGCAATACCGGGGGAGACCCAGTACTTC. As protein: CARREAIPGETQYF.

Only a few counts were recorded for this clone. The V call is TRBV7-3, the J call TRBJ2-6; tentative D call: TRBD1 (6 bases). V lost 5 bases, J lost 4 bases, and 15 bases lay in between. Germline V gene sequence: CDR1 SGHTA, CDR2 FQGTGA. The CDR3 is 16 residues long. The CDR3 spells CASSRQGHSGANVLTF. Written as DNA, the CDR3 is TGTGCCAGCAGCCGTCAGGGGCATTCGGGGGCCAACGTCCTGACTTTC.

This chain uses TRBV7-9 with TRBJ1-1, with 12 bases matching TRBD1. V shed 5 bases and J 1 base; nucleotides not matched to a gene: 11. CDR3 length equals 18 residues. CDR1 is SEHNR, CDR2 FQNEAQ, per germline (reference sequence). The CDR3 nucleotides are TGTGCCAGCAGCCCCACCCGGGACAGGGGGCACACGAACACTGAAGCTTTCTTT. This sequence encodes CASSPTRDRGHTNTEAFF.

The gene calls are TRBV13 and TRBJ2-7; 9 positions match TRBD2. The CDR3 spans 14 residues. V lost 3 bases and J lost 1; bases outside the gene matches: 1. Germline V CDR1 and CDR2: PRHDT, FYEKMQ (reference sequence). This CDR3 reads CASSFSGSSYEQYF. DNA of the CDR3: TGTGCCAGCAGCTTTAGCGGGAGTTCCTACGAGCAGTACTTC.

This clone was recorded only once. This sequence joins TRBV6-1 and TRBJ1-2; the D gene is possibly TRBD1 (5 bases). The length of the CDR3 is 14 residues. CDR1 MNHNS and CDR2 SASEGT come from the germline V gene. V lost 0 bases, J lost 4 bases, and 9 bases lay in between. The CDR3 is CASSEALGLYGYTF. CDR3 DNA: TGTGCCAGCAGTGAAGCGCTGGGACTCTATGGCTACACCTTC.

This chain joins TRBV28 and TRBJ2-2; no reliable D call. This CDR3 is 14 amino acids long. The V gene's germline CDR1 is MDHEN and CDR2 SYDVKM. With 2 bases removed from V and 1 base from J, the gap between germline ends came to 5 bases. CDR3 nucleotide sequence: TGTGCCAGCAGTTTAAGCCTGAACACCGGGGAGCTGTTTTTT. The encoded protein is CASSLSLNTGELFF.

The chain joins TRBV27 to TRBJ2-2; D gene uncertain. V gave up 2 bases and J gave up 5 bases, with 18 bases separating them. This CDR3 contains 17 residues. Per the germline V gene, CDR1 is MNHEY and CDR2 is SMNVEV (reference sequence). The CDR3 DNA is TGTGCCAGCAGTTTAAGACCGGGTACCCTCGAGACCGGGGAGCTGTTTTTT. Residues: CASSLRPGTLETGELFF.

The sample holds a few counts of this clone. This chain joins TRBV9 and TRBJ2-3; D is ambiguous. CDR3 length: 13 residues. With 0 bases removed from V and 9 bases from J, the gap between germline ends came to 11 bases. The V gene's germline CDR1 is SGDLS and CDR2 YYNGEE. For the CDR3, the DNA is TGTGCCAGCAGCGTAGATTGGTTGGCGACGCAGTATTTT. The encoded protein is CASSVDWLATQYF.

The chain links TRBV5-1 to TRBJ1-2, with D unclear. The CDR3 is 11 residues long. V was pared by 4 bases and J by 4 bases, with 5 bases between. The germline V gene has CDR1 SGHRS and CDR2 YFSETQ. Here the CDR3 reads CASSLGYGYTF. The CDR3, as DNA: TGCGCCAGCAGCCTAGGCTATGGCTACACCTTC.

The rearrangement joins TRBV25-1 to TRBJ1-5, with 7 bases that match TRBD1. V was pared by 6 bases and J by 6 bases, with 8 bases of the junction left unmatched. The CDR3 consists of 14 residues. The germline V gene has CDR1 MGHDK and CDR2 SYGVNS. The CDR3 spells CASSDRAGGQPQHF. The CDR3 DNA reads TGTGCCAGCAGCGACAGGGCAGGGGGTCAGCCCCAGCATTTT.

This clone was observed at least ten times. This chain connects TRBV2 to TRBJ2-5, with TRBD1 matching over 9 bases. Losses at the gene ends were 8 bases for V and 4 bases for J; bases not matched to a gene: 8. Germline V gene lookup returns CDR1 SNHLY and CDR2 FYNNEI. The CDR3 spans 14 residues. The CDR3 DNA reads TGTGCCAGCCATAGACAGGGGGGGGTAGAGACCCAGTACTTC. Its translation: CASHRQGGVETQYF.

This chain uses TRBV5-1 with TRBJ2-4; TRBD2 matches 9 bases. V lost 4 bases, J lost 8 bases, and 7 bases stayed unmatched. The CDR3 runs 14 residues. Germline-derived CDR1 and CDR2 are SGHRS and YFSETQ. DNA for the CDR3: TGCGCCAGCAGCCCGGGACTAGCTTTAGACATTCAGTACTTC. As protein: CASSPGLALDIQYF.

This clone was seen more than once but under ten times. The rearrangement links TRBV11-2 to TRBJ2-5; 10 positions match TRBD1. CDR1 is SGHAT and CDR2 is FQNNGV in the germline V gene. The CDR3 contains 17 residues. V lost 6 bases, J lost 5 bases, and 15 bases stayed unmatched. The CDR3 DNA reads as TGTGCCAGCAGTTCTACGGGACAGGGGTTATTTCGGGAGACCCAGTACTTC. Its translation: CASSSTGQGLFRETQYF.

The sample holds a few counts of this clone. The chain recombines TRBV7-2 with TRBJ2-3; unclear D gene. Germline CDR1 reads SGHTA; CDR2 reads FQGNSA. CDR3 length equals 12 residues. V was clipped by 3 bases and J by 6 bases, with 7 bases between them. The CDR3 sequence is CASSFSVDTQYF. DNA for the CDR3: TGTGCCAGCAGCTTCTCGGTGGATACGCAGTATTTT.

Written as DNA, the CDR3 is TGTGCCAGCATGGAGACTAGCGGTTTGGCAGGGGAGCTGTTTTTT. Amino acids: CASMETSGLAGELFF. The chain carries TRBV28 and TRBJ2-2, with 9 bases identical to TRBD2. CDR1 MDHEN and CDR2 SYDVKM come from the germline V gene. V dropped 7 bases and J dropped 8; count of bases not matched to a gene: 11. This CDR3 is 15 amino acids long.

There are many counts of this clone. This rearrangement joins TRBV7-2 to TRBJ2-1; D not resolved. Deletions cut 0 bases from V and 2 bases from J, with 11 bases between. Germline loops: CDR1 SGHTA, CDR2 FQGNSA. The CDR3 runs to 16 residues. The CDR3 region has the DNA TGTGCCAGCAGCTTAGCGTGGGCGGTAGCCTACAATGAGCAGTTCTTC. Residues: CASSLAWAVAYNEQFF.

The chain uses TRBV6-1 and TRBJ1-2; no definite D call. Trimming cost V 1 base and J 4 bases, with 7 bases left between them. This CDR3 is 13 amino acids long. CDR1 is MNHNS, CDR2 SASEGT, per germline. The DNA for the CDR3 is TGTGCCAGCAGTGAAGTACTCATCTATGGCTACACCTTC. Amino acid sequence: CASSEVLIYGYTF.

Only a few counts were recorded for this clone. The chain links TRBV4-2 to TRBJ2-1; a possible D gene is TRBD2 (6 bases). V lost 0 bases and J 2 bases, leaving 17 bases between the germline ends. The CDR3 consists of 18 residues. From germline, CDR1 is LGHNA and CDR2 YNFKEQ. This chain's CDR3 is CASSQDYLGTGAYNEQFF. The CDR3 DNA is TGTGCCAGCAGCCAAGATTACTTGGGGACTGGGGCCTACAATGAGCAGTTCTTC.

The chain has TRBV11-2 and TRBJ2-3, with TRBD2 matching 9 bases. The CDR3 extends over 15 amino acids. Trimming took 5 bases from V and 3 from J; bases not matched to a gene: 6. Looked up from germline, CDR1 is SGHAT and CDR2 is FQNNGV. The CDR3 region has the DNA TGTGCCAGCAGCCAAGGGACTAGCAGAACAGATACGCAGTATTTT. Its translation: CASSQGTSRTDTQYF.

The chain recombines TRBV7-6 with TRBJ2-7; D not resolved. In germline, CDR1 is SGHVS, CDR2 FNYEAQ. V was shortened by 2 bases and J by 6 bases, with 17 bases between the two germline ends. The CDR3 sequence is 15 residues long. The CDR3 region is CASSLKDHTSSEQYF. The CDR3, as DNA: TGTGCCAGCAGCTTAAAGGACCATACCTCGAGCGAGCAGTACTTC.